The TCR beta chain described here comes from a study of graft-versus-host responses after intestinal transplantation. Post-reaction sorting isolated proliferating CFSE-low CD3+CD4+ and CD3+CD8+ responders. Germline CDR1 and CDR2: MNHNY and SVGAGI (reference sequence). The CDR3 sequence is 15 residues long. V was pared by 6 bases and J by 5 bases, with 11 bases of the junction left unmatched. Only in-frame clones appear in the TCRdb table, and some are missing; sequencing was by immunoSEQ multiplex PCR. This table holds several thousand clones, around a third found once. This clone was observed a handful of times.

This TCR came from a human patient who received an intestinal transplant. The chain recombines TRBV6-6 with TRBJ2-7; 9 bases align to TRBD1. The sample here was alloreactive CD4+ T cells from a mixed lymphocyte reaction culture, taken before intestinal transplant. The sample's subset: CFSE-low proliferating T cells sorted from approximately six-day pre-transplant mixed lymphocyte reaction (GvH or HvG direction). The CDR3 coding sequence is TGTGCCAGCAGACTACCCGGGACAGGGTCCGACGAGCAGTACTTC. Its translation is CASRLPGTGSDEQYF.